This T cell receptor (beta chain) was captured by sequencing in a study of CD8 T cells in ankylosing spondylitis. Whole-study results and caveats: Matched synovial fluid from ankylosing spondylitis patients was reported to be enriched for disease-linked clones. Made up of 7 to 9 highly homologous variants, a TCR beta motif appeared characteristic of ankylosing spondylitis blood.

This clonotype was detected only a few times. Its antigen is still unknown. Quantitative 5'-RACE with molecular barcodes generated TCR beta libraries. A single record per CDR3 protein comes from TCRdb applying MiXCR to the 5' RACE reads. The sample lists about 120,000 distinct CDR3 sequences, roughly 13% occurring once. The source is a female donor with ankylosing spondylitis or in good health (not recorded which). The sequenced sample consisted of blood, either unsorted or a sorted T cell fraction (not recorded which).

The DNA of the CDR3 is TGTGCCAGTCACAGGGGAGACGGCAATCAGCCCCAGCATTTT. It encodes CASHRGDGNQPQHF. The chain couples TRBV21-1 to TRBJ1-5; no DNA check was done on the table's D call, TRBD1. TRBV21-1 is labeled a pseudogene. The length of the CDR3 is 14 residues.